This T cell receptor (beta chain) is drawn from a study of blood T cell repertoires in COVID-19. The wider study: Nucleic acid was either cDNA or gDNA, and it came from T cells, B-cell-depleted T cells, or PBMCs.

Authors' analysis steps: Amplifying reference gene primers gave estimates of nucleated cell counts. Repertoires were generated with immunoSEQ multiplex PCR, while TCRdb's copy carries only in-frame clones and drops some. V, J and clone size reflect that table, while D and trimming were determined from the DNA. Of hundreds of thousands of clones in the sample, around 84% are singletons; the top ten hold approximately 4.5%. Enrolled through a virtual design, the participants were between 18 and 89 years of age and came from some 25 US areas. Grouping used clinical history reported by participants in a survey and questionnaire. Germline V lookup: CDR1 MGHRA, CDR2 YSYEKL. CDR3 length: 13 residues. V lost 8 bases, J lost 10 bases, and 10 bases stayed unmatched.

What was sequenced was PBMCs or T cells enriched from blood (not recorded which). This chain connects TRBV4-1 to TRBJ1-1; 10 bases align to TRBD1. This receptor was identified in a man aged 25-45 years with acute COVID-19. DNA for the CDR3: TGCGCCAGCGGAGACAGGGGGCCGGGGATAGCTTTCTTT. This gives the protein CASGDRGPGIAFF.